The clone carrying this TCR beta chain showed up many times. The data stem from a study of metastatic and nonmetastatic thyroid tumors. Patients underwent thyroid surgery, and none had received any treatment before it. Via MiXCR, TCRdb re-called the PCR reads. The repertoire holds tens of thousands of clones, with around 15% as singletons. The CDR3 consists of 15 residues. V was clipped by 6 bases and J by 0 bases, with 14 bases between them. Germline values: CDR1 SGDLS, CDR2 YYNGEE. The rearrangement uses TRBV9 and TRBJ2-3, with D perhaps assigned TRBD1 or TRBD2 (5 bases each). The receptor was isolated from a female donor with papillary thyroid cancer or a benign thyroid nodule (not recorded which). Some clones in this sample may be carry-over from other donors' samples. The sequenced sample was blood. The CDR3 protein is CASTLGVPSTDTQYF. The CDR3 nucleotides are TGTGCCAGCACCCTGGGGGTTCCTAGCACAGATACGCAGTATTTT.